The present entry profiles one TCR beta chain with its context. Its antigen is still unknown. V trimming: 4 bases; J trimming: 6 bases; junction bases outside the gene matches: 12. Per germline, CDR1 SGHRS and CDR2 YFSETQ. The length of the CDR3 is 17 residues. Use of 60 Vbeta and 13 Jbeta primers characterized the PCR. Sequenced by immunoSEQ multiplex PCR; TCRdb stores in-frame clones only, minus some. The specimen's table records about 140,000 clones. The data derive from a study of cytomegalovirus exposure and HLA in healthy donors. Study results and caveats: Some public TCRs appeared in many individuals, while most sequences were rare.

The rearrangement links TRBV5-1 to TRBJ2-3; 12 bases align to TRBD2. Material: PBMCs. This TCR was recovered from a male donor in good health and CMV-seronegative. CDR3 sequence reads: CASSRPTSGGSVDTQYF. DNA of the CDR3: TGCGCCAGCAGCCGGCCTACTAGCGGGGGGTCGGTGGATACGCAGTATTTT.